The T cell receptor (beta chain) under discussion was sequenced for a study of blood T cells in healthy people across ages. Study outcomes and limitations: The unknown donor CMV status may have confounded expanded clonotype changes. Older individuals had lower TCR beta diversity per million T cells (the decline was roughly linear).

Worth noting for this clonotype: Its antigen is currently unknown. The junction differs from germline at one of its ends, possibly a read error.

The authors ran a second PCR of roughly 6 to 11 cycles using a sample-barcoded 5' primer and a J-beta primer mix. There were at least 2.5 million CDR3-containing paired-end reads obtained from each sample. TCRdb processed the 5' RACE reads anew with MiXCR; each CDR3 protein has one entry. The sample lists about 1,500,000 distinct CDR3 sequences, 42% seen once, with 7.9% in the top ten. From germline, CDR1 is SGHDN and CDR2 FVKESK. The CDR3 is 17 amino acids. Every donor gave roughly 9.6 milliliters of peripheral blood. The clonotype was recovered from a woman aged 18-29 years in good health. The sample was blood. This rearrangement joins TRBV14 to TRBJ2-5; 14 nucleotides match TRBD2. CDR3 loop: CASSDHRTSGRQEIQYF. The CDR3 nucleotides are TGTGCCAGCAGCGACCACCGGACTAGCGGGAGGCAAGAGATCCAGTACTTC. The complete variable domain, with remaining parts taken from reference TRBV14 and TRBJ2-5, reads EAGVTQFPSHSVIEKGQTVTLRCDPISGHDNLYWYRRVMGKEIKFLLHFVKESKQDESGMPNNRFLAERTGGTYSTLKVQPAELEDSGVYFCASSDHRTSGRQEIQYFGPGTRLLVL.